The rows below give T cell receptor beta chains drawn from one sample of a study of blood T cell repertoires in COVID-19. Profiling relied on immunoSEQ multiplex PCR, and the TCRdb table lists in-frame clones only, not all of them. The sample includes 250,000 to 350,000 clones, 90% of them seen just once. The specimen sequenced was PBMCs or T cells enriched from blood (not recorded which). These TCRs come from a woman aged 18-29 years with acute COVID-19. Each CDR3 is given with its conserved first and last residue. D genes are given only for firm matches. The size field is filled for only some rows; it gives once, few, many or a size class.

j_gene | abundance | d_gene | v_gene | CDR3nt | CDR3aa
TRBJ1-3 | - | - | TRBV11-2 | TGTGCCAGCAGCTTATCGTTGACTTACGGAAACACCATATATTTT | CASSLSLTYGNTIYF
TRBJ2-1 | - | TRBD2 | TRBV11-2 | TGTGCCAGCAGCATCGGGACTAGCGGTATCTACAATGAGCAGTTCTTC | CASSIGTSGIYNEQFF
TRBJ1-1 | - | - | TRBV20-1 | TGCAGTGCTATATACGGTATTGAAGCTTTCTTT | CSAIYGIEAFF
TRBJ1-5 | once | - | TRBV30 | TGTGCCTGGAACCCCCGGGGGGCGGGTCAGCCCCAGCATTTT | CAWNPRGAGQPQHF
TRBJ2-3 | - | - | TRBV27 | TGTGCCAGCAGTCCCTCTCGAACGGCGGTTTACACAGATACGCAGTATTTT | CASSPSRTAVYTDTQYF
TRBJ1-2 | - | - | TRBV3-1/TRBV3-2 | TGTGCCAGCAGCCCTTATTCGACAGGCCTCTATGGCTACACCTTC | CASSPYSTGLYGYTF
TRBJ2-1 | - | - | TRBV5-5 | TGTGCCAGCAGCTTGGCCTATAGAGGGTTTGATGAGCAGTTCTTC | CASSLAYRGFDEQFF
TRBJ1-1 | - | - | TRBV4-3 | TGCGCCAGCAGCTCAACATTGAACACTGAAGCTTTCTTT | CASSSTLNTEAFF
TRBJ1-2 | - | - | TRBV7-8 | TGTGCCAGCAGCCCCCGGGCAGGGTACTATGGCTACACCTTC | CASSPRAGYYGYTF
TRBJ1-1 | - | - | TRBV10-2 | TGCGCCAGCAGTGAGTCGAAGGCAGGGAACACTGAAGCTTTCTTT | CASSESKAGNTEAFF
TRBJ1-3 | - | - | TRBV6-5 | TGTGCCAGCGCCGTTAACCCAGGGGCTGGAAACACCATATATTTT | CASAVNPGAGNTIYF
TRBJ2-5 | - | TRBD1 | TRBV2 | TGTGCCAGCCCCACGACAGGGAAGCAAGAGACCCAGTACTTC | CASPTTGKQETQYF
TRBJ1-5 | - | TRBD1 | TRBV10-2 | TGCGCCAGCAGTACCGGGACAGGGGAGGTTCAGCCCCAGCATTTT | CASSTGTGEVQPQHF
TRBJ1-3 | once | - | TRBV27 | TGTGCCAGCAGCACACGAGGGGGTATTCCGGGAAACACCATATATTTT | CASSTRGGIPGNTIYF
TRBJ2-7 | once | - | TRBV18 | TGTGCCAGCTCGAAACAGGTCCACGAGCAGTACTTC | CASSKQVHEQYF
TRBJ2-7 | - | TRBD2 | TRBV28 | TGTGCCAGCAGTCCAATAGCGGGGGGGACCTACGAGCAGTACTTC | CASSPIAGGTYEQYF
TRBJ1-1 | - | - | TRBV4-3 | TGCGCCAGCAGCCAAGACGGCAGGGACTTTGAAGCTTTCTTT | CASSQDGRDFEAFF
TRBJ1-4 | once | TRBD1 | TRBV2 | TGTGCCAGCATCGAAGGGGGCATCGCTAATGAAAAACTGTTTTTT | CASIEGGIANEKLFF
TRBJ2-7 | - | - | TRBV28 | TGTGCCAGCAGTTTGGGCATAACCTACGAGCAGTACTTC | CASSLGITYEQYF
TRBJ2-6 | - | - | TRBV2 | TGTGCCAGCAACACAGGGAGTACCAACGTCCTGACTTTC | CASNTGSTNVLTF
TRBJ2-7 | - | TRBD1 | TRBV18 | TGTGCCAGCTCACCTGGTGGGACAGGGGGCTTCTACGAGCAGTACTTC | CASSPGGTGGFYEQYF
TRBJ2-5 | - | TRBD2 | TRBV28 | TGTGCCAGCAGTCCGGGGGGGCAGCAAGAGACCCAGTACTTC | CASSPGGQQETQYF
TRBJ1-4 | - | - | TRBV7-9 | TGTGCCAGCAGCCCGGGCGGCAGGGTGGGAAATGAAAAACTGTTTTTT | CASSPGGRVGNEKLFF
TRBJ2-7 | - | TRBD2 | TRBV28 | TGTGCCAGCAGAACTAGCGGGAGTGTCTACGAGCAGTACTTC | CASRTSGSVYEQYF
TRBJ2-5 | - | TRBD1 | TRBV19 | TGTGCCAGTAGTATAGGTGACAGGGGACAAGAGACCCAGTACTTC | CASSIGDRGQETQYF
TRBJ2-7 | - | TRBD2 | TRBV2 | TGTGCCAGCAGTGCGGTTCGGGAGGTCGAGCAGTACTTC | CASSAVREVEQYF
TRBJ2-1 | - | TRBD2 | TRBV6-2/TRBV6-3 | TGTGCCAGCAGCCGGACTAGCGCCAGGGAGTATAACTACAATGAGCAGTTCTTC | CASSRTSAREYNYNEQFF
TRBJ2-2 | few | - | TRBV11-3 | TGTGCCAGCAGCTCCAATTCCGGGGAGCTGTTTTTT | CASSSNSGELFF
TRBJ2-2 | - | TRBD1 | TRBV18 | TGTGCCAGCTCACCCTGGACAGGGATTTTGGGGGAGCTGTTTTTT | CASSPWTGILGELFF
TRBJ2-7 | - | - | TRBV4-1 | TGCGCCAGCAGCCAAGACAGGGGCCCCTACGAGCAGTACTTC | CASSQDRGPYEQYF
TRBJ1-2 | - | - | TRBV7-8 | TGTGCCAGCAGCCCGGGACTCTATGGCTACACCTTC | CASSPGLYGYTF
TRBJ2-1 | - | TRBD2 | TRBV7-3 | TGTGCCAGCAGCTTTCAGGCGGGAGTTCTCCGCAATGAGCAGTTCTTC | CASSFQAGVLRNEQFF
TRBJ2-1 | - | - | TRBV7-8 | TGTGCCAGCCGGCCTGGAGGACCGATCTACAATGAGCAGTTCTTC | CASRPGGPIYNEQFF
TRBJ1-2 | - | - | TRBV7-4 | TGTGCCAGCAGCCCTGGGCAGGCGCATGGCTACACCTTC | CASSPGQAHGYTF
TRBJ2-1 | - | TRBD2 | TRBV11-2 | TGTGCCAGCAGCTTAGCGCCCATTACTAGCGGCAAAGAGCAGTTCTTC | CASSLAPITSGKEQFF
TRBJ1-5 | - | - | TRBV6-2/TRBV6-3 | TGTGCCAGCAGCTCAACAGGGAACCATCAGCCCCAGCATTTT | CASSSTGNHQPQHF
TRBJ2-7 | - | - | TRBV7-9 | TGTGCCAGCAGGGAGATATTCGCTGGGACACCTCTACCCGAGCAGTACTTC | CASREIFAGTPLPEQYF
TRBJ1-3 | once | - | TRBV18 | TGTGCCAGCTCACCATTCGGCGGGCAGGGGCCTGGAAACACCATATATTTT | CASSPFGGQGPGNTIYF
TRBJ1-1 | - | TRBD1 | TRBV5-6 | TGTGCCAGCAGTCTCGACAGGGGGCGGTTCGGGGTTGAAGCTTTCTTT | CASSLDRGRFGVEAFF
TRBJ1-3 | - | - | TRBV19 | TGTGCCAGTACCCCCGGACAGATTGGAAACACCATATATTTT | CASTPGQIGNTIYF
TRBJ2-5 | - | - | TRBV18 | TGTGCCAGCTCTCCCTCCAGGGGAGAAATAGAGACCCAGTACTTC | CASSPSRGEIETQYF
TRBJ2-1 | - | - | TRBV7-2 | TGTGCCAGCAGCTTAGTCCTCAATGAGCAGTTCTTC | CASSLVLNEQFF
TRBJ2-7 | - | TRBD2 | TRBV28 | TGTGCCAGCAGTTCTCGGGCCGGGGCTAGCGGGAACGAGCAGTACTTC | CASSSRAGASGNEQYF
TRBJ1-2 | once | - | TRBV7-2 | TGTGCCAGCAGGAACCCCCAGGGAATTGGCTACACCTTC | CASRNPQGIGYTF
TRBJ1-3 | - | - | TRBV4-1 | TGCGCCAGCAGCCAAGCTAGAGCTGAATCTGGAAACACCATATATTTT | CASSQARAESGNTIYF
TRBJ2-2 | - | TRBD1 | TRBV5-6 | TGTGCCAGCAGCTTAGCAGGGGGGAACACCGGGGAGCTGTTTTTT | CASSLAGGNTGELFF
TRBJ1-1 | - | - | TRBV30 | TGTGCCTGGCGGAGGGGGGGTTGGAACACTGAAGCTTTCTTT | CAWRRGGWNTEAFF